These T cell receptor beta chains were read from a single sample in a study of metastatic and nonmetastatic thyroid tumors. TCRdb re-processed the PCR reads through MiXCR. The sample contains 45,000 to 65,000 clones, under 20% of which appear only once. The specimen was blood. Receptor source: a female donor with papillary thyroid cancer or a benign thyroid nodule (not recorded which). Some clones in this sample may be carry-over from other donors' samples. Both conserved end residues are part of each CDR3. The order of the fields is D gene, J gene, V gene, clone size, CDR3 protein, CDR3 DNA. A D gene is named only where the DNA matches it firmly. Some rows have no size entry. The others give once, few or many, or a class for an expanded clone.

D gene: NA; J gene: TRBJ2-1; V gene: TRBV7-3; clone size: many; CDR3 protein: CASSPTGRLWFF; CDR3 DNA: TGTGCCAGCAGCCCAACAGGGAGACTATGGTTCTTC
D gene: TRBD2; J gene: TRBJ2-1; V gene: TRBV5-1; clone size: NA; CDR3 protein: CASSWTSGRFSYNEQFF; CDR3 DNA: TGCGCCAGCAGCTGGACTAGCGGGAGGTTTTCCTACAATGAGCAGTTCTTC
D gene: NA; J gene: TRBJ1-6; V gene: TRBV9; clone size: many; CDR3 protein: CASSPQPYTNSPLHF; CDR3 DNA: TGTGCCAGCAGCCCCCAACCCTACACCAATTCACCCCTCCACTTT
D gene: TRBD2; J gene: TRBJ2-1; V gene: TRBV27; clone size: few; CDR3 protein: CASSPRGAGEQFF; CDR3 DNA: TGTGCCAGCAGTCCGCGGGGGGCAGGTGAGCAGTTCTTC
D gene: NA; J gene: TRBJ2-1; V gene: TRBV28; clone size: many; CDR3 protein: CASSQPRDMPYNEQFF; CDR3 DNA: TGTGCCAGCAGTCAACCCCGGGACATGCCCTACAATGAGCAGTTCTTC
D gene: TRBD2; J gene: TRBJ2-1; V gene: TRBV7-6; clone size: many; CDR3 protein: CASSLQPGGSSYNEQFF; CDR3 DNA: TGTGCCAGCAGCTTACAGCCGGGAGGGAGCTCCTACAATGAGCAGTTCTTC
D gene: TRBD2; J gene: TRBJ2-7; V gene: TRBV20-1; clone size: NA; CDR3 protein: CSARFPGLELVEQYF; CDR3 DNA: TGCAGTGCTAGATTTCCGGGACTAGAATTGGTCGAGCAGTACTTC
D gene: NA; J gene: TRBJ1-2; V gene: TRBV5-5; clone size: many; CDR3 protein: CASSLGPYQTGTDYGYTF; CDR3 DNA: TGTGCCAGCAGCTTGGGTCCCTATCAAACAGGTACCGACTATGGCTACACCTTC
D gene: NA; J gene: TRBJ2-2; V gene: TRBV28; clone size: few; CDR3 protein: CANSPRGSPTNTGELFF; CDR3 DNA: TGTGCCAACAGTCCGCGGGGATCGCCGACAAACACCGGGGAGCTGTTTTTT
D gene: TRBD1; J gene: TRBJ2-1; V gene: TRBV6-1; clone size: many; CDR3 protein: CASRGQGAGGNEQFF; CDR3 DNA: TGTGCCAGTAGGGGACAGGGGGCGGGTGGCAATGAGCAGTTCTTC
D gene: NA; J gene: TRBJ2-1; V gene: TRBV7-9; clone size: many; CDR3 protein: CASSSDSGEQFF; CDR3 DNA: TGTGCCAGCAGCTCCGATTCGGGTGAGCAGTTCTTC
D gene: TRBD1; J gene: TRBJ2-7; V gene: TRBV6-1; clone size: few; CDR3 protein: CASMGRTGAEQYF; CDR3 DNA: TGTGCCAGCATGGGTAGGACAGGGGCCGAGCAGTACTTC
D gene: NA; J gene: TRBJ1-1; V gene: TRBV7-9; clone size: many; CDR3 protein: CASSPPGVGTEAFF; CDR3 DNA: TGTGCCAGCAGCCCCCCCGGGGTGGGAACTGAAGCTTTCTTT
D gene: NA; J gene: TRBJ1-2; V gene: TRBV6-1; clone size: many; CDR3 protein: CASSPSLRNGYTF; CDR3 DNA: TGTGCCAGCAGCCCGTCCCTTCGGAACGGCTACACCTTC
D gene: NA; J gene: TRBJ2-7; V gene: TRBV5-1; clone size: NA; CDR3 protein: CASRQGVGAYEQYF; CDR3 DNA: TGCGCCAGCAGGCAAGGCGTTGGTGCCTACGAGCAGTACTTC
D gene: NA; J gene: TRBJ1-2; V gene: TRBV28; clone size: few; CDR3 protein: CATEVAFRSRYGYTF; CDR3 DNA: TGTGCAACCGAAGTGGCATTTCGATCGAGATATGGCTACACCTTC
D gene: TRBD1; J gene: TRBJ1-2; V gene: TRBV4-1; clone size: many; CDR3 protein: CASSQVTGAFVGYTF; CDR3 DNA: TGCGCCAGCAGCCAAGTCACAGGGGCATTTGTTGGCTACACCTTC
D gene: NA; J gene: TRBJ2-7; V gene: TRBV4-1; clone size: NA; CDR3 protein: CASSQDLLRAPGQYF; CDR3 DNA: TGCGCCAGCAGCCAAGATCTTCTGAGGGCCCCCGGGCAGTACTTC
D gene: NA; J gene: TRBJ2-2; V gene: TRBV18; clone size: many; CDR3 protein: CASTRQTSNTGELFF; CDR3 DNA: TGTGCCAGCACAAGACAGACCTCGAACACCGGGGAGCTGTTTTTT
D gene: TRBD1; J gene: TRBJ2-7; V gene: TRBV28; clone size: many; CDR3 protein: CASSFPGQENYEQYF; CDR3 DNA: TGTGCCAGCAGCTTCCCGGGACAGGAGAACTACGAGCAGTACTTC
D gene: NA; J gene: TRBJ2-1; V gene: TRBV6-2/TRBV6-3; clone size: many; CDR3 protein: CASSSYKGSSYNEQFF; CDR3 DNA: TGTGCCAGCAGTAGCTATAAAGGGAGCTCCTACAATGAGCAGTTCTTC